The rows below give T cell receptor beta chains drawn from one sample of a study of blood T cell repertoires in COVID-19. Clones were read by immunoSEQ multiplex PCR, and TCRdb kept only the in-frame ones, dropping some. The table records 120,000 or so clones, over 75% of them present only once. What was sequenced was peripheral blood. The receptors were sampled from a man aged 45-65 years with acute or convalescent COVID-19. Each CDR3 is given with its conserved first and last residue. Fields, in order: J gene, V gene, D gene, CDR3 protein. A D gene is named only where the DNA matches it firmly.

>TRBJ1-3|TRBV30|.
CAWSHPQAFSGNTIYF
>TRBJ2-6|TRBV14|TRBD1
CASSQDGTGFFGANVLTF
>TRBJ2-3|TRBV2|.
CASTRGDSTDTQYF
>TRBJ2-1|TRBV2|TRBD1
CASSGQGRNEQFF
>TRBJ1-3|TRBV10-1|TRBD1
CASSVSGQGVNTIYF
>TRBJ1-1|TRBV7-9|.
CASSPGGRDYTEAFF
>TRBJ1-6|TRBV5-1|.
CASSLDGVYNSPLHF
>TRBJ1-6|TRBV7-9|TRBD1
CASRSQGDVNSPLHF
>TRBJ1-6|TRBV19|.
CASSGIDRTPPALHF
>TRBJ1-2|TRBV5-1|.
CASSLPPPGLANYGYTF
>TRBJ2-7|TRBV18|TRBD1
CASSPQRGGTYEQYF
>TRBJ1-5|TRBV30|.
CAWSQAGVGNQPQHF
>TRBJ1-2|TRBV6-5|.
CASSYSGFEGYTF
>TRBJ2-2|TRBV24-1|TRBD1
CATSESGTGGIRELFF
>TRBJ1-5|TRBV30|.
CACRLQAGEPQHF
>TRBJ2-7|TRBV5-5|TRBD1
CASSLGGQGVRDEQYF
>TRBJ2-2|TRBV18|.
CASSPEGSGVMAWELFF
>TRBJ2-3|TRBV9|TRBD2
CATGGGSSTDTQYF
>TRBJ1-2|TRBV27|.
CASSLMGQNYGYTF
>TRBJ2-3|TRBV9|TRBD2
CASSVAGGPLYF
>TRBJ1-1|TRBV18|.
CASSLDRSTEAFF
>TRBJ2-2|TRBV6-2/TRBV6-3|.
CASSLGGYTGELFF
>TRBJ2-1|TRBV9|.
CASSRTVANEQFF
>TRBJ2-5|TRBV29-1|.
CSVDGWGRQETQYF
>TRBJ1-3|TRBV6-5|.
CASSYRRNTGNTIYF
>TRBJ1-5|TRBV10-3|TRBD1
CAISIGQGTQPQHF
>TRBJ2-3|TRBV5-1|.
CASREAVVSTDTQYF
>TRBJ2-2|TRBV24-1|.
CATSDPRGVTGELFF
>TRBJ2-6|TRBV19|.
CASSITVTSGANVLTF
>TRBJ1-5|TRBV2|.
CASTRTASSNQPQHF
>TRBJ2-5|TRBV10-2|.
CASGGGETQYF
>TRBJ2-3|TRBV7-9|.
CASSPFWRGNTDTQYF
>TRBJ2-5|TRBV30|.
CACIPPGLVEETQYF
>TRBJ1-2|TRBV7-8|TRBD1
CASSRGGTGNLYYGYTF
>TRBJ2-7|TRBV30|TRBD1
CAWSRTGAYEQYF
>TRBJ2-7|TRBV19|.
CASSSPSSSYEQYF
>TRBJ2-1|TRBV7-6|TRBD2
CASSLEGAGNSYNEQFF
>TRBJ2-2|TRBV5-1|TRBD1
CASSFVGQGRTGELFF
>TRBJ1-5|TRBV19|.
CASSIPGGQPQHF
>TRBJ2-4|TRBV5-1|TRBD1
CASSSGTGGWSKNIQYF
>TRBJ2-2|TRBV19|TRBD2
CATRRGGGRDTGELFF
>TRBJ1-5|TRBV27|.
CASSLRGNQPQHF
>TRBJ2-4|TRBV14|.
CASSRRNLGKNIQYF
>TRBJ1-2|TRBV5-1|TRBD1
CASSLEGTGGGYGYTF
>TRBJ2-2|TRBV19|.
CASSAEITGELFF
>TRBJ1-1|TRBV4-1|TRBD1
CASSQTPGQMNTEAFF
>TRBJ2-4|TRBV6-2/TRBV6-3|.
CASSYRTLAKNIQYF
>TRBJ2-7|TRBV6-5|.
CASSSGVRFEQYF
>TRBJ2-1|TRBV24-1|TRBD1
CATRGPGQGVYNEQFF
>TRBJ2-7|TRBV24-1|TRBD2
CATSDPGTSGRIHEQYF
>TRBJ2-4|TRBV6-2/TRBV6-3|TRBD2
CASSSGTSGNLAKNIQYF
>TRBJ1-5|TRBV6-5|.
CASSYKHGEYQPQHF
>TRBJ1-1|TRBV9|.
CASSVGGAAETEAFF